This paragraph covers one T cell receptor beta chain sequence. What it recognizes is unknown. The data derive from a study of T cell repertoires in cytomegalovirus infection. TCRdb fed the reads into MiXCR, producing one record per CDR3 protein. The profile shows about 890,000 distinct CDR3 sequences, around 30% of them singletons. V lost 2 bases and J lost 6, with 14 bases in between. Per germline, CDR1 SGHNT and CDR2 YYREEE (reference sequence). The CDR3 has 14 amino acids. This receptor was taken from a human donor in good health (CMV status not recorded). Some clones in this sample may be carry-over from other donors' samples. This sample comprised cultured CD8+ T cells from PBMCs, obtained from culture after CMV antigen stimulation. This chain joins TRBV5-4 and TRBJ1-2, with D perhaps TRBD1 (5 bases). CDR3: CASSFDSGWDGYTF. In nucleotides, the CDR3 is TGTGCCAGCAGCTTTGACTCAGGGTGGGATGGCTACACCTTC.